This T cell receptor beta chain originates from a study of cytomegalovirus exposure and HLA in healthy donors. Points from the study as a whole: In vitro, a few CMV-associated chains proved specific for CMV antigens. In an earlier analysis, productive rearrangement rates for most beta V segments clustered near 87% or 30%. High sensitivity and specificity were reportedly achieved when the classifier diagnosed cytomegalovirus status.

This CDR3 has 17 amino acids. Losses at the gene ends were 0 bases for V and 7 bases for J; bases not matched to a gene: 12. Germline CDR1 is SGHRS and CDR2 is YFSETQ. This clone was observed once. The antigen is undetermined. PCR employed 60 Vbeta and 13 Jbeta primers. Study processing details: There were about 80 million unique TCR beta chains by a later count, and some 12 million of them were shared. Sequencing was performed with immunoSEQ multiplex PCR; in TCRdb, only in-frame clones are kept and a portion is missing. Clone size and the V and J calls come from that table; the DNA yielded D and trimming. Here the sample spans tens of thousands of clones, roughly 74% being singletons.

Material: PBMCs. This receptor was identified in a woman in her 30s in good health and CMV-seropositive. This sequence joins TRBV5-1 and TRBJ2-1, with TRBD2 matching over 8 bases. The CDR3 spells CASSLGSSGRLQNEQFF. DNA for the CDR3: TGCGCCAGCAGCTTGGGATCGAGCGGGAGATTACAGAATGAGCAGTTCTTC. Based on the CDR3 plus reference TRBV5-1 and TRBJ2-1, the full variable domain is KAGVTQTPRYLIKTRGQQVTLSCSPISGHRSVSWYQQTPGQGLQFLFEYFSETQRNKGNFPGRFSGRQFSNSRSEMNVSTLELGDSALYLCASSLGSSGRLQNEQFFGPGTRLTVL.